Only one count was recorded for the clone carrying this T cell receptor beta chain. Trimming at V came to 5 bases and at J to 6 bases, leaving 6 bases not matched to a gene. The CDR3 sequence is 13 residues long. This sample is drawn from a study of blood T cell repertoires in COVID-19. Study-level background: The cDNA or gDNA used as material had been derived from T cells, B-cell-depleted T cells, or PBMCs.

The protocol was immunoSEQ multiplex PCR, while the TCRdb copy is restricted to in-frame clones and leaves out a portion. The table lists around 150,000 clones, 88% of them singletons. The TCR comes from a human donor with COVID-19, enrolled during active disease. The donor label of this sample is uncertain. The chain links TRBV12-3 or TRBV12-4 to TRBJ1-2; 7 bases map to TRBD1. The sequencing sample was made of peripheral blood. The CDR3 DNA sequence: TGTGCCAGCAGTCATGGGACAGAAGATGGCTACACCTTC. It yields the protein CASSHGTEDGYTF.